These 10 T cell receptor beta chains share one sample of origin, sequenced in a study of Tregs in tolerant kidney transplant recipients. Data came from immunoSEQ multiplex PCR; TCRdb stores just in-frame clones and leaves some out. There are about 30,000 clones in the sample, with around 15% held by the top ten. The specimen comprised CD8+ T cells from blood, sampled before the transplant. The receptors shown here come from a human donor who received a combined kidney and bone marrow transplant.

As for this clone: The read gets to within 3 residues of the CDR3 end, and the germline J gene fills in the rest. This rearrangement joins TRBV4-1 to TRBJ2-7; 11 nucleotides align to TRBD1. Germline V gene sequence: CDR1 MGHRA, CDR2 YSYEKL. Germline trimming cut 4 bases from V and 2 bases from J; bases unmatched to any gene: 4. This CDR3 has 15 amino acids. CDR3: CASSLRDRGAYEQYF. Partial CDR3 DNA: TGCGCCAGCAGCCTCCGGGACAGGGGGGCCTACGAG.

A note on this clone: The read is 3 residues too short to cover the CDR3 end, so that end is filled in from the germline J gene. The chain is built from TRBV20-1 and TRBJ2-7; D is unclear. Trimming removed 3 bases at V and 5 bases at J, with 23 bases between. CDR3 length equals 16 residues. Germline V gene data show CDR1 as DFQATT and CDR2 as SNEGSKA (reference sequence). The CDR3: CSASKRGYTAAHEQYF. The part of the CDR3 DNA that was read is TGCAGTGCTAGTAAAAGAGGATATACCGCGGCCCACGAG.

For this clone: The CDR3 extends 3 residues past the end of the read, so its final part is completed from the germline J gene. The chain recombines TRBV5-1 with TRBJ2-7; perhaps TRBD2 as D (6 bases). Germline values: CDR1 SGHRS, CDR2 YFSETQ. The CDR3 runs to 15 residues. V was cut by 0 bases and J by 3 bases, with 13 bases left in between. The CDR3 is CASSLEASESYEQYF. The CDR3 DNA, read in part, is TGCGCCAGCAGCTTGGAGGCTAGCGAGAGCTACGAG. The full variable domain, completed using reference TRBV5-1 and TRBJ2-7, is KAGVTQTPRYLIKTRGQQVTLSCSPISGHRSVSWYQQTPGQGLQFLFEYFSETQRNKGNFPGRFSGRQFSNSRSEMNVSTLELGDSALYLCASSLEASESYEQYFGPGTRLTVT.

Details on this clone: The read halts 3 residues ahead of the CDR3 end, with the missing end drawn from the germline J gene. The chain uses TRBV5-1 and TRBJ1-5, with D perhaps TRBD1 (5 bases). This CDR3 comprises 14 residues. Trimming cost V 4 bases and J 5 bases, with 13 bases left between them. Germline V lookup: CDR1 SGHRS, CDR2 YFSETQ. CDR3 loop: CASSPRGVDQPQHF. The CDR3 bases that were read are TGCGCCAGCAGCCCAAGGGGAGTGGATCAGCCC.

For this clone: The read is 3 residues too short to cover the CDR3 end, so that end is filled in from the germline J gene. This chain connects TRBV2 to TRBJ1-6, with D possibly TRBD1 on 5 matching bases. The CDR3 covers 18 residues. Trimming pared 2 bases from V and 0 bases from J, leaving 14 bases between. The germline CDR1 and CDR2 sequences are SNHLY and FYNNEI. The CDR3 loop reads CASSERREETSYNSPLHF. The sequenced part of the CDR3 DNA is TGTGCCAGCAGTGAACGCAGGGAAGAGACCTCCTATAATTCACCC.

For this clone: The read falls 3 residues short of the CDR3 end, and the missing part is taken from the germline J gene. The V call is TRBV18, the J call TRBJ2-7; D ambiguous. Per germline, CDR1 KGHSH and CDR2 LQKENI. Trimming took 8 bases from V and 3 from J, leaving 11 bases between them. The CDR3 is 12 amino acids. The CDR3 spells CASAIISYEQYF. The CDR3 DNA, read in part, is TGTGCCAGCGCCATAATTAGCTACGAG.

The CDR3 loop reads CAWSLGSVSYEQYF. CDR3 DNA (partial): TGTGCCTGGAGTTTAGGGTCCGTAAGCTACGAG. The chain recombines TRBV30 with TRBJ2-7; D gene uncertain. The read gets to within 3 residues of the CDR3 end, and the germline J gene fills in the rest. The CDR3 is 14 residues long. Germline-derived CDR1 and CDR2 are GTSNPN and SVGIG (reference sequence). V dropped 2 bases and J dropped 3 bases, with 14 bases sitting between them.

The CDR3 bases that were read are TGTGCCAGCAGCTTAGTTACAGGGGCAGATACG. Translating it yields CASSLVTGADT. The entire CDR3 reads CASSLVTGADTQYF. V is TRBV11-1 and J is TRBJ2-3, with TRBD1 matching 7 bases. With the read ending 3 residues before the CDR3 end, the germline J gene is used to fill in that end. CDR3 size: 14 residues. V was pared by 1 base and J by 4 bases, with 2 bases of the junction left unmatched. Germline CDR1 is SGHAT and CDR2 is FQDESV (reference sequence). Full variable domain (outside the CDR3, taken from reference TRBV11-1 and TRBJ2-3): EAEVAQSPRYKITEKSQAVAFWCDPISGHATLYWYRQILGQGPELLVQFQDESVVDDSQLPKDRFSAERLKGVDSTLKIQPAELGDSAMYLCASSLVTGADTQYFGPGTRLTVL.

Turning to this clone: The read ends 3 residues before the CDR3 terminus; that terminus is restored from the germline J gene. The chain has TRBV2 and TRBJ2-3, with D possibly being TRBD2 (5 bases). The CDR3 has 12 amino acids. V gave up 8 bases and J gave up 3 bases, with 9 bases separating them. The germline V gene has CDR1 SNHLY and CDR2 FYNNEI. This CDR3 is CASRSDTDTQYF. The covered CDR3 bases are TGTGCCAGCCGTAGCGATACAGATACG.

Remarks on this clone: The sequenced fragment ends 3 residues before the CDR3 boundary, so the rest is inferred from the germline J gene. This chain joins TRBV29-1 and TRBJ2-2; 10 positions match TRBD1. The CDR3 length is 14 residues. Germline V gene lookup returns CDR1 SQVTM and CDR2 ANQGSEA. The junction had 6 bases not matched to a gene; V was cut back by 6 bases and J by 5 bases. The CDR3 sequence is CSVLTGQGTGELFF. The covered CDR3 bases are TGCAGCGTACTCACGGGACAGGGGACCGGGGAG.